This record looks at one T cell receptor (beta chain) sequence and its context. This record belongs to a study of CD8+CD57+ T cells in acquired aplastic anemia. The use of genomic DNA as template underpinned the TCR beta VDJ and CDR3 profiling. Each CDR3 protein gets one entry after TCRdb re-called the reads with MiXCR. The table shows around 200,000 distinct CDR3 sequences, with 65% occurring only once. Patients included in sequencing had previously demonstrated CD8+CD57+ cell expansion by flow cytometry. Germline values: CDR1 SNHLY, CDR2 FYNNEI. The V gene lost 9 bases and the J gene lost 5 bases, with 17 bases spanning the gap. This CDR3 spans 14 amino acids.

The specimen was sorted CD4+, CD8+, or CD8+CD57+ T cells (not recorded which) from PBMCs. This receptor was taken from a human donor with aplastic anemia. The chain carries TRBV2 and TRBJ2-1; possible D gene TRBD2, 5 bases. CDR3 nucleotides: TGTGCCAGTGACCCCGGGGTTGACGACAATGAGCAGTTCTTC. This codes for CASDPGVDDNEQFF.